This T cell receptor (beta chain) was sequenced in a study of cytomegalovirus exposure and HLA in healthy donors. Findings and limits, study-wide: Previous analysis showed most TCR beta V segments were productive about 90% or about 30% of the time. Researchers reported from a later analysis that most CMV-associated TCR beta chains appeared HLA-restricted.

Donors sampled were nominally healthy, though unrecorded immune exposures were likely. 13 Jbeta primers and 60 Vbeta primers were used for the PCR. Only in-frame clones appear in the TCRdb table, and some are missing; sequencing was by immunoSEQ multiplex PCR. Here the sample table reports approximately 75,000 clones. Details on this clone: Its antigen is currently unknown.

V was trimmed by 3 bases and J by 0 bases, leaving 14 bases between them. Germline V gives CDR1 KGHSH, CDR2 LQKENI. There are 16 residues in the CDR3. J is TRBJ2-5 and V is TRBV18, with a weak D call TRBD2 (7 bases). The TCR was taken from a boy aged 10-17 years in good health and CMV-seronegative. The sample comprised PBMCs. The DNA of the CDR3 is TGTGCCAGCTCACCCCAGGGGCGGGGGAACCAAGAGACCCAGTACTTC. Translation gives CASSPQGRGNQETQYF.